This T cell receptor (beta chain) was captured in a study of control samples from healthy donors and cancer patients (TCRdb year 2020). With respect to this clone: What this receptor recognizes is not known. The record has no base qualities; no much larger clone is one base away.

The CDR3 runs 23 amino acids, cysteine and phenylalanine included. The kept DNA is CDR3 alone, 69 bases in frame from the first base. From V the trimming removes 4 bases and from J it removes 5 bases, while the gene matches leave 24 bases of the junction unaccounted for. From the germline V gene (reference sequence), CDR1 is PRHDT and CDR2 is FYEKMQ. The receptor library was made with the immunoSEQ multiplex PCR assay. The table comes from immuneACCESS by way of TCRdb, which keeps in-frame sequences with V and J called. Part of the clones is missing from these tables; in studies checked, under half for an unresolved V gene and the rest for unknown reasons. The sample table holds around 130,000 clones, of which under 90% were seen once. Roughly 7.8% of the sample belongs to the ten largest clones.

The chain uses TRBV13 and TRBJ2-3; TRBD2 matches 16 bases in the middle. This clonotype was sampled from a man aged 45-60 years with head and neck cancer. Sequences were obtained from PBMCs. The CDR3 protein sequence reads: CASSSARPTGGTSGRDTRDTQYF. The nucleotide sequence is TGTGCCAGCAGCTCCGCCCGACCTACAGGGGGGACTAGCGGGAGGGATACAAGAGATACGCAGTATTTT.